Described below is a single T cell receptor (beta chain) sequence and its context. The sample comes from a study of blood T cell repertoires in COVID-19. Here immunoSEQ multiplex PCR was the method, and the copy in TCRdb shows in-frame clones only, minus some. The table records roughly 150,000 clones, 83% of them present only once. Germline CDR1 reads SGHNT; CDR2 reads YYREEE (reference sequence). The CDR3 spans 14 residues. The junction had 11 bases not matched to a gene; V was cut back by 6 bases and J by 7 bases. The sequencing sample was made of peripheral blood. This TCR derives from a woman in her 70s who had recovered from COVID-19. The genes are TRBV5-4 and TRBJ1-2, with TRBD1 matching 8 bases. The CDR3 here is CASTPRQGAGGYTF. CDR3 in DNA: TGTGCCAGCACCCCCCGGCAGGGGGCTGGTGGCTACACCTTC.